This T cell receptor beta chain emerged from a study of T cell changes during pregnancy in multiple sclerosis. Clones were read by immunoSEQ multiplex PCR, and TCRdb kept only the in-frame ones, dropping some. Here the sample spans about 30,000 clones, 85% to 95% being singletons. The CDR3 loop spans 16 amino acids. J gave up 2 bases and V 0 bases, and 4 bases lay outside the gene matches. Germline loops: CDR1 SEHNR, CDR2 FQNEAQ (reference sequence). Specimen: CD4+ T cells from peripheral blood mononuclear cells, collected after pregnancy. V is TRBV7-9 and J is TRBJ1-3; 7 bases are a match to TRBD1. This TCR derives from a female donor with multiple sclerosis, enrolled in a pregnancy study. CDR3 nucleotides: TGTGCCAGCAGCTTAGCTACAGGGGCAGCTGGAAACACCATATATTTT. Amino acid sequence: CASSLATGAAGNTIYF.